One sample yielded the 23 T cell receptor beta chains listed below, sequenced in a study of blood T cell repertoires in COVID-19. Profiling relied on immunoSEQ multiplex PCR, and the TCRdb table lists in-frame clones only, not all of them. The table includes roughly 230,000 clones, about 83% detected once. Specimen: peripheral blood. The receptors come from a human donor in a cohort sampled during active COVID-19.

The chain uses TRBV5-1 and TRBJ1-1, with D possibly TRBD1 on 5 matching bases. The CDR3 covers 13 residues. V was cut by 7 bases and J by 0 bases, with 10 bases left in between. Germline CDR1 reads SGHRS; CDR2 reads YFSETQ. The CDR3 reads CASGRGMNTEAFF. DNA for the CDR3: TGCGCCAGCGGCCGGGGGATGAACACTGAAGCTTTCTTT.

A note on this clone: Other DNA sequences in this specimen translate into the identical CDR3. The gene calls are TRBV30 and TRBJ1-5, with 9 bases fitting TRBD1. CDR3 length: 15 residues. With V trimmed by 2 bases and J by 5 bases, 7 bases remained unmatched. Germline loops: CDR1 GTSNPN, CDR2 SVGIG (reference sequence). The CDR3 region is CAWSLTDRGYQPQHF. The CDR3 DNA sequence: TGTGCCTGGAGTTTAACGGACAGGGGCTATCAGCCCCAGCATTTT.

V and J are TRBV7-2 and TRBJ2-3; 10 bases line up with TRBD2. This CDR3 has 16 amino acids. Per germline, CDR1 SGHTA and CDR2 FQGNSA. V lost 1 base, J lost 1 base, and 2 bases stayed unmatched. CDR3 protein: CASSLVLAGGTDTQYF. In nucleotides, the CDR3 is TGTGCCAGCAGCTTAGTGCTAGCGGGAGGCACAGATACGCAGTATTTT. The entire variable domain, with the rest obtained from reference TRBV7-2 and TRBJ2-3, is as follows: GAGVSQSPSNKVTEKGKDVELRCDPISGHTALYWYRQSLGQGLEFLIYFQGNSAPDKSGLPSDRFSAERTGGSVSTLTIQRTQQEDSAVYLCASSLVLAGGTDTQYFGPGTRLTVL.

The rearrangement uses TRBV4-1 and TRBJ2-7; D is ambiguous. The CDR3 is 14 residues long. CDR1 is MGHRA and CDR2 is YSYEKL in the germline V gene. Trimming pared 2 bases from V and 6 bases from J, leaving 14 bases between. This CDR3 is CASSQSQSRPEQYF. CDR3 bases: TGCGCCAGCAGCCAAAGCCAGTCGAGGCCCGAGCAGTACTTC.

This clone has a single count. J is TRBJ1-5 and V is TRBV19, with 9 bases lining up with TRBD1. The CDR3 extends over 16 amino acids. With V trimmed by 5 bases and J by 2 bases, 7 bases remained unmatched. Looked up from germline, CDR1 is LNHDA and CDR2 is SQIVND (reference sequence). The CDR3 region is CASSPDRGSGNQPQHF. The CDR3 nucleotides read TGTGCCAGTAGTCCGGACAGGGGTTCTGGCAATCAGCCCCAGCATTTT.

The CDR3: CASSPGWGELFF. The CDR3 DNA reads TGTGCCAGCAGTCCCGGGTGGGGGGAGCTGTTTTTT. The J gene is TRBJ2-2, the V gene TRBV12-3 or TRBV12-4; no definite D call. The V and J ends lost 5 bases and 8 bases respectively, with 9 bases between them. The CDR3 spans 12 residues.

This chain uses TRBV9 with TRBJ1-1, with a tentative D call TRBD1 (6 bases). The CDR3 consists of 12 residues. Trimming removed 0 bases from V and 8 bases from J, with 8 bases in between. Germline V gives CDR1 SGDLS, CDR2 YYNGEE. Here the CDR3 reads CASSVGGGEAFF. For the CDR3, the DNA is TGTGCCAGCAGCGTAGGGGGGGGCGAAGCTTTCTTT.

This clone has more than one count but fewer than ten. The chain is built from TRBV12-3 or TRBV12-4 and TRBJ1-5; D is uncertain. This CDR3 comprises 13 residues. V gave up 6 bases and J gave up 7 bases, with 13 bases separating them. The CDR3 loop reads CASSLVQRQPQHF. The CDR3 region has the DNA TGTGCCAGCAGCCTCGTCCAGCGGCAGCCCCAGCATTTT.

The V gene is TRBV14, the J gene TRBJ1-4, with D hard to call. Between the trimmed V and J ends, which lost 0 bases and 0 bases, there was a span of 8 bases. The CDR3 loop spans 16 amino acids. The germline CDR1 and CDR2 sequences are SGHDN and FVKESK. CDR3 amino acids: CASSQDYPTTNEKLFF. For the CDR3, the DNA is TGTGCCAGCAGCCAAGATTACCCTACAACTAATGAAAAACTGTTTTTT.

V gene TRBV5-4 combines with J gene TRBJ2-5, with 7 nucleotides matching TRBD1. Germline-derived CDR1 and CDR2 are SGHNT and YYREEE (reference sequence). J gave up 3 bases and V 0 bases, and 5 bases lay outside the gene matches. This CDR3 comprises 15 residues. The CDR3 is CASSLGQGVEETQYF. The CDR3 DNA reads as TGTGCCAGCAGCTTGGGTCAGGGGGTTGAAGAGACCCAGTACTTC.

This clone has only a few counts. This chain connects TRBV6-6 to TRBJ1-1; TRBD1 aligns across 10 bases. The CDR3 has 19 amino acids. The V and J ends lost 5 bases and 4 bases, in that order; junction bases with no gene match: 19. CDR1 and CDR2 (germline): MNHNY, SVGAGI (reference sequence). The CDR3 reads CASSRSTGTGDFTATEAFF. The CDR3 coding sequence is TGTGCCAGCAGTCGCTCCACCGGGACAGGGGATTTTACAGCCACTGAAGCTTTCTTT.

The rearrangement uses TRBV15 and TRBJ1-1; TRBD1 agrees at 9 bases. J was trimmed by 5 bases and V by 3 bases; bases with no gene match: 1. CDR3 size: 13 residues. Per the germline V gene, CDR1 is LNHNV and CDR2 is YYDKDF (reference sequence). The CDR3 is CATSRGTGTEAFF. CDR3 DNA sequence: TGTGCCACCAGCAGGGGGACAGGGACTGAAGCTTTCTTT.

This clone came up a few times. The V call is TRBV27, the J call TRBJ2-2; TRBD2 is a possible D gene (5 bases). In germline, CDR1 is MNHEY, CDR2 SMNVEV (reference sequence). The CDR3 is made up of 11 amino acids. Deletions cut 8 bases from V and 4 bases from J, with 5 bases between. The chain's CDR3 is CASRGTGELFF. Written as DNA, the CDR3 is TGTGCCAGCCGGGGCACCGGGGAGCTGTTTTTT.

Regarding this clone: The sample has other DNA sequences that encode this CDR3 too. The V call is TRBV30, the J call TRBJ1-2, with 8 nucleotides matching TRBD1. The V and J ends lost 0 bases and 2 bases, in that order; junction bases with no gene match: 2. Germline V gene sequence: CDR1 GTSNPN, CDR2 SVGIG (reference sequence). The CDR3 has 14 amino acids. DNA for the CDR3: TGTGCCTGGAGTGTCGGACAGGGAAACTATGGCTACACCTTC. As protein: CAWSVGQGNYGYTF.

This chain joins TRBV4-1 and TRBJ2-5; TRBD2 is a possible D gene (5 bases). V lost 3 bases, J lost 10 bases, and 18 bases lay in between. Germline CDR1 reads MGHRA; CDR2 reads YSYEKL. The CDR3 spans 14 residues. The CDR3 DNA is TGCGCCAGCAGCCACCCAATGAGGCGCCGGGACCAGTACTTC. Amino acid sequence: CASSHPMRRRDQYF.

The V call is TRBV4-1, the J call TRBJ2-2; 8 bases match TRBD2. The junction had 3 bases not matched to a gene; V was cut back by 1 base and J by 2 bases. This CDR3 region has 16 residues. The V gene's germline CDR1 is MGHRA and CDR2 YSYEKL. The CDR3 DNA reads as TGCGCCAGCAGCCAAGTACTAGCGGCCAACACCGGGGAGCTGTTTTTT. Encoded protein: CASSQVLAANTGELFF.

The rearrangement uses TRBV14 and TRBJ2-1; 10 nucleotides line up with TRBD2. Germline V lookup: CDR1 SGHDN, CDR2 FVKESK. The trim removed 1 base at V and 10 bases at J, leaving 10 bases unmatched. The CDR3 is 16 residues long. CDR3 nucleotide sequence: TGTGCCAGCAGCCAAGCTTGGGCTAGCGGGAGAAACGAGCAGTTCTTC. This codes for CASSQAWASGRNEQFF.

The genes are TRBV11-1 and TRBJ2-5, with a weak D call TRBD2 (5 bases). The CDR3 runs to 13 residues. V dropped 2 bases and J dropped 5 bases, with 9 bases sitting between them. Looked up from germline, CDR1 is SGHAT and CDR2 is FQDESV (reference sequence). The CDR3 DNA reads as TGTGCCAGCAGCTTAATGAGGGAGGAGACCCAGTACTTC. Its protein is CASSLMREETQYF.

The chain's CDR3 is CATSADGQNYGYTF. The CDR3 bases are TGTGCCACCAGTGCCGACGGACAGAATTATGGCTACACCTTC. The chain is built from TRBV24-1 and TRBJ1-2; weak D call: TRBD1 (6 bases). Trimming took 5 bases from V and 5 from J, leaving 14 bases between them. The germline V gene encodes CDR1 KGHDR and CDR2 SFDVKD. The CDR3 sequence is 14 residues long.

The J gene is TRBJ2-7, the V gene TRBV28; 10 bases match TRBD2. The V gene's germline CDR1 is MDHEN and CDR2 SYDVKM. V lost 8 bases to trimming and J lost 4 bases; unmatched junction nucleotides: 20. The length of the CDR3 is 18 residues. CDR3 sequence (DNA): TGTGCCAGCCCCCCCTCCGGGACAAGAACTAGCGGGACGTACGAGCAGTACTTC. This encodes CASPPSGTRTSGTYEQYF.

The DNA of the CDR3 is TGTGCCAGCAGCTTATCTCAGGGGGCCGGACAGCCCCAGCATTTT. The encoded protein is CASSLSQGAGQPQHF. The chain combines TRBV7-8 with TRBJ1-5, with 8 bases identical to TRBD1. The germline gives CDR1 SGHVS, CDR2 FQNEAQ. The V segment lost 2 bases and the J segment 7 bases; nucleotides outside the gene matches: 7. CDR3 size: 15 residues.

This chain joins TRBV6-5 and TRBJ2-7; 7 nucleotides agree with TRBD2. The CDR3 runs 15 residues. V trimming: 6 bases; J trimming: 3 bases; junction bases outside the gene matches: 11. Germline lookup yields CDR1 MNHEY and CDR2 SVGAGI. The CDR3 spells CASRKYNGDYYEQYF. The CDR3 nucleotides read TGTGCCAGCAGGAAATATAATGGGGACTACTACGAGCAGTACTTC.

This chain connects TRBV27 to TRBJ2-3; no reliable D call. Germline lookup yields CDR1 MNHEY and CDR2 SMNVEV (reference sequence). With 5 bases removed from V and 7 bases from J, the gap between germline ends came to 16 bases. This CDR3 is built from 14 residues. The CDR3 protein is CASSDARPTHTQYF. CDR3 in DNA: TGTGCCAGCAGTGACGCCCGGCCGACACATACGCAGTATTTT.